The 13 T cell receptor beta chains in this list originate from one sample, sequenced in a study of T cell responses to AZD1222 COVID-19 vaccine. Libraries were prepared by immunoSEQ multiplex PCR; TCRdb keeps only in-frame clonotypes and omits some of them. The sample has 50,000 or so clones, over 80% seen once. The starting material was peripheral blood, obtained on day 0 of AZD1222 vaccination. These receptors all stem from an adult in good health.

The gene calls are TRBV2 and TRBJ2-1; possible D gene TRBD2, 6 bases. Germline CDR1 SNHLY, CDR2 FYNNEI. CDR3 length: 14 residues. Trimming took off 7 bases at V and 8 bases at J, with 18 bases between the two ends. CDR3 sequence: CASTRVGTLDEQFF. The CDR3 bases are TGTGCCAGCACCCGAGTCGGGACTTTGGATGAGCAGTTCTTC.

The chain uses TRBV5-1 and TRBJ2-5, with 7 bases that match TRBD2. The CDR3 loop spans 14 amino acids. The junction had 8 bases not matched to a gene; V was cut back by 7 bases and J by 2 bases. The germline V gene encodes CDR1 SGHRS and CDR2 YFSETQ. CDR3 in amino acids: CASCNSGRQETQYF. The CDR3 DNA reads TGCGCCAGCTGCAATAGCGGGCGGCAAGAGACCCAGTACTTC. Full variable domain (missing parts from reference TRBV5-1 and TRBJ2-5): KAGVTQTPRYLIKTRGQQVTLSCSPISGHRSVSWYQQTPGQGLQFLFEYFSETQRNKGNFPGRFSGRQFSNSRSEMNVSTLELGDSALYLCASCNSGRQETQYFGPGTRLLVL.

The sample holds a few counts of this clone. In DNA form, the CDR3 reads TGCGCCAGCAGCCCCCTGGACGGCTCTGGGGCCAACGTCCTGACTTTC. Protein product: CASSPLDGSGANVLTF. The gene calls are TRBV5-1 and TRBJ2-6; no firm D call. V lost 4 bases, J lost 0 bases, and 11 bases lay in between. The CDR3 spans 16 residues. Germline V gives CDR1 SGHRS, CDR2 YFSETQ. Looking up the rest from reference TRBV5-1 and TRBJ2-6 gives the full variable domain: KAGVTQTPRYLIKTRGQQVTLSCSPISGHRSVSWYQQTPGQGLQFLFEYFSETQRNKGNFPGRFSGRQFSNSRSEMNVSTLELGDSALYLCASSPLDGSGANVLTFGAGSRLTVL.

V gene TRBV2 combines with J gene TRBJ2-1; no clear D gene. Trimming shortened V by 4 bases and J by 6 bases, and 7 bases separated the two germline ends. Germline loops: CDR1 SNHLY, CDR2 FYNNEI. This CDR3 comprises 12 residues. CDR3 in DNA: TGTGCCAGCAGTGTTGGCCCCAATGAGCAGTTCTTC. Encoded protein: CASSVGPNEQFF.

The chain uses TRBV14 and TRBJ2-7; TRBD1 matches 9 bases. CDR1 is SGHDN, CDR2 FVKESK, per germline. CDR3 size: 17 residues. V shed 4 bases, J shed 0 bases, and the junction held 10 bases outside the gene matches. The DNA of the CDR3 is TGTGCCAGCAGCCCCCTCGACAGGGGGACTGACTCCTACGAGCAGTACTTC. Protein product: CASSPLDRGTDSYEQYF.

This clone was seen a single time. The chain is built from TRBV3-1 (or the pseudogene TRBV3-2) and TRBJ2-1, with TRBD1 as a possible D gene (5 bases). Germline V lookup: CDR1 LGHDT, CDR2 YNNKEL (reference sequence). The V and J ends lost 0 bases and 6 bases respectively, with 12 bases between them. The CDR3 has 15 amino acids. CDR3 DNA: TGTGCCAGCAGCCAAGATTTTGGGGCGTCCAATGAGCAGTTCTTC. This encodes CASSQDFGASNEQFF.

The rearrangement uses TRBV7-3 and TRBJ1-5; 7 nucleotides line up with TRBD1. CDR1 is SGHTA and CDR2 is FQGTGA in the germline V gene. With 1 base clipped from V and 3 bases from J, the junction kept 12 bases outside the gene matches. The CDR3 totals 18 residues. In DNA, the CDR3 is TGTGCCAGCAGCTTAAAACAGCGGACAGGCGATAACAATCAGCCCCAGCATTTT. It translates to CASSLKQRTGDNNQPQHF. Combining the CDR3 with reference TRBV7-3 and TRBJ1-5 gives the whole variable domain GAGVSQTPSNKVTEKGKYVELRCDPISGHTALYWYRQSLGQGPEFLIYFQGTGAADDSGLPNDRFFAVRPEGSVSTLKIQRTERGDSAVYLCASSLKQRTGDNNQPQHFGDGTRLSIL.

This chain uses TRBV10-1 with TRBJ2-7; 10 nucleotides match TRBD1. The CDR3 runs 16 residues. Losses at the gene ends were 2 bases for V and 0 bases for J; bases not matched to a gene: 4. Germline-derived CDR1 and CDR2 are WNHNN and SYGVQD (reference sequence). CDR3: CASSETGTGVSYEQYF. CDR3 nucleotide sequence: TGCGCCAGCAGTGAGACTGGGACAGGGGTCTCCTACGAGCAGTACTTC.

The J gene is TRBJ1-5, the V gene TRBV25-1, with 8 bases fitting TRBD1. After removal of 5 bases from V and 4 bases from J, the junction contained 7 bases not matched to a gene. CDR1 MGHDK and CDR2 SYGVNS come from the germline V gene. The CDR3 totals 15 residues. CDR3: CASSQTGTGNQPQHF. CDR3 bases: TGTGCCAGCAGTCAGACCGGGACAGGAAATCAGCCCCAGCATTTT.

The V call is TRBV29-1, the J call TRBJ1-1; possibly TRBD1 for D (6 bases). The ends were cut back, 1 base at V and 0 bases at J, with 15 bases in the middle. The CDR3 consists of 16 residues. From germline, CDR1 is SQVTM and CDR2 ANQGSEA. The CDR3 region is CSVEGRTALLNTEAFF. DNA of the CDR3: TGCAGCGTTGAAGGTAGGACAGCCTTACTGAACACTGAAGCTTTCTTT.

The chain joins TRBV7-2 to TRBJ2-1; D is unresolved. Germline-derived CDR1 and CDR2 are SGHTA and FQGNSA. The CDR3 runs to 14 residues. V was pared by 4 bases and J by 0 bases, with 7 bases between. As DNA, the CDR3 is TGTGCCAGCAGCTACTCGGGCTCCTACAATGAGCAGTTCTTC. Its protein is CASSYSGSYNEQFF.

V and J are TRBV12-3 or TRBV12-4 and TRBJ2-3; unclear D gene. The CDR3 spans 13 residues. Trimming left V 6 bases short and J 0 bases short, with 7 bases between. CDR3 nucleotides: TGTGCCAGCAGCCAAGGGAGCACAGATACGCAGTATTTT. Translation gives CASSQGSTDTQYF.

The chain uses TRBV5-1 and TRBJ1-5, with a possible D match to TRBD1 (5 bases). V lost 4 bases and J lost 5, with 13 bases in between. Germline values: CDR1 SGHRS, CDR2 YFSETQ. CDR3 length: 14 residues. The CDR3 region has the DNA TGCGCCAGCAGCGCCGGGGCTGGGGATCAGCCCCAGCATTTT. Protein product: CASSAGAGDQPQHF.